This T cell receptor beta chain is drawn from a study of cytomegalovirus exposure and HLA in healthy donors. Study as a whole: There were some 81 million unique TCRs (from HLA-typed donors) in an early data release.

With V trimmed by 3 bases and J by 1 base, 4 bases remained unmatched. Germline loops: CDR1 MNHEY, CDR2 SMNVEV (reference sequence). This CDR3 contains 15 residues. This clone was detected a few times. Its antigen is as yet unknown. The PCR was carried out with 60 Vbeta primers and 13 Jbeta primers. Profiled with immunoSEQ multiplex PCR; TCRdb holds only in-frame clones, not every one. The sample shows about 120,000 clones, more than 60% of them seen only once. Overall study findings and caveats: Sequencing likely produced, as an artifact, a cluster of highly shared sequence variants. In a later analysis, across HLA loci, associated TCR counts were highest for DRB1, lowest for HLA-C.

This rearrangement joins TRBV27 to TRBJ2-3, with 7 bases lining up with TRBD1. This clonotype originated in a man between 18 and 35 years old in good health and CMV-seronegative. Material for sequencing was PBMCs. For the CDR3, the DNA is TGTGCCAGCAGTTTTCTGGACAGGCGCACAGATACGCAGTATTTT. It is translated as CASSFLDRRTDTQYF.